This entry lists 18 T cell receptor beta chains sequenced from one sample in a study of blood T cell repertoires in COVID-19. Sequencing was performed with immunoSEQ multiplex PCR; in TCRdb, only in-frame clones are kept and a portion is missing. The data show fewer than 450,000 clones, 90% seen once. The specimen sequenced was PBMCs or T cells enriched from blood (not recorded which). Receptors originate from a man aged 18 to 30 who had recovered from COVID-19.

This chain uses TRBV3-1 (or the pseudogene TRBV3-2) with TRBJ2-1, with 7 bases identical to TRBD2. Germline-derived CDR1 and CDR2 are LGHDT and YNNKEL (reference sequence). The J segment lost 7 bases and the V segment lost 0 bases, leaving 9 bases of the junction unmatched. There are 16 residues in the CDR3. The CDR3 DNA follows: TGTGCCAGCAGCCAAGAATCACGGACTAGGCGGAATGAGCAGTTCTTC. This translates into CASSQESRTRRNEQFF.

The V call is TRBV2, the J call TRBJ2-1; 7 nucleotides agree with TRBD2. The V segment lost 4 bases and the J segment 4 bases; nucleotides outside the gene matches: 4. CDR3 length: 14 amino acids. Per the germline V gene, CDR1 is SNHLY and CDR2 is FYNNEI. This CDR3 reads CASSGSSGYNEQFF. Written as DNA, the CDR3 is TGTGCCAGCAGTGGTTCTAGCGGATACAATGAGCAGTTCTTC. Variable domain in full (rest from reference TRBV2 and TRBJ2-1): EPEVTQTPSHQVTQMGQEVILRCVPISNHLYFYWYRQILGQKVEFLVSFYNNEISEKSEIFDDQFSVERPDGSNFTLKIRSTKLEDSAMYFCASSGSSGYNEQFFGPGTRLTVL.

The chain is built from TRBV10-3 and TRBJ1-4; D is possibly TRBD1 (6 bases). Germline CDR1 reads ENHRY; CDR2 reads SYGVKD. The ends were cut back, 3 bases at V and 7 bases at J, with 18 bases in the middle. This CDR3 comprises 16 residues. CDR3 protein: CAISEQGGWLSEKLFF. The CDR3 nucleotides are TGTGCCATCAGTGAACAGGGCGGCTGGCTAAGTGAAAAACTGTTTTTT.

The chain joins TRBV12-3 or TRBV12-4 to TRBJ1-4, with unresolved D. The V gene lost 3 bases and the J gene lost 4 bases, with 6 bases spanning the gap. CDR3 size: 13 residues. As DNA, the CDR3 is TGTGCCAGCAGTTTGGGAGATAATGAAAAACTGTTTTTT. This gives the protein CASSLGDNEKLFF.

The CDR3 loop is CASSDPEGGNRLIYGYTF. The CDR3 DNA is TGTGCCAGCAGTGACCCCGAGGGGGGGAACAGACTCATCTATGGCTACACCTTC. The rearrangement links TRBV6-1 to TRBJ1-2; D might be TRBD1 (6 bases). This CDR3 has 18 amino acids. V lost 3 bases and J lost 4, with 24 bases in between. The germline gives CDR1 MNHNS, CDR2 SASEGT.

The chain combines TRBV9 with TRBJ1-2, with D maybe TRBD1 (5 bases). V dropped 4 bases and J dropped 6 bases, with 16 bases sitting between them. The CDR3 runs 14 residues. CDR1 is SGDLS and CDR2 is YYNGEE in the germline V gene. The CDR3 sequence is CASSPSPGMHGYTF. For the CDR3, the DNA is TGTGCCAGCAGCCCCTCGCCAGGGATGCATGGCTACACCTTC.

The chain uses TRBV5-1 and TRBJ2-7; D is unclear. Germline CDR1 SGHRS, CDR2 YFSETQ. This CDR3 region has 13 residues. Deletions cut 4 bases from V and 2 bases from J, with 10 bases between. The chain's CDR3 is CASSRSTPYEQYF. As DNA, the CDR3 is TGCGCCAGCAGCCGATCTACCCCCTACGAGCAGTACTTC.

The rearrangement uses TRBV11-2 and TRBJ1-1; D perhaps matches TRBD1 (6 bases). The V end was cut by 2 bases, the J end by 4 bases, with 11 bases between. This CDR3 has 14 residues. Germline-derived CDR1 and CDR2 are SGHAT and FQNNGV. CDR3 DNA: TGTGCCAGCAGCTTAAAACAGGGTACCACTGAAGCTTTCTTT. Amino acids: CASSLKQGTTEAFF.

This clone came up once. CDR3 sequence (DNA): TGCGCCAGCAGCACGGACAGCTACAATGAGCAGTTCTTC. It is translated as CASSTDSYNEQFF. The chain is built from TRBV5-1 and TRBJ2-1, with D tentatively TRBD1 (6 bases). CDR1 is SGHRS and CDR2 is YFSETQ in the germline V gene. Trimming pared 4 bases from V and 3 bases from J, leaving 8 bases between. This CDR3 has 13 residues.

This chain connects TRBV6-4 to TRBJ1-2, with D possibly TRBD1 on 6 matching bases. Trimming cost V 2 bases and J 4 bases, with 14 bases left between them. Germline V lookup: CDR1 MRHNA, CDR2 SNTAGT. The length of the CDR3 is 15 residues. The CDR3 loop is CASSDDGGLGYGYTF. The DNA of the CDR3 is TGTGCCAGCAGTGACGACGGGGGGCTTGGCTATGGCTACACCTTC.

The rearrangement uses TRBV5-1 and TRBJ1-3; D unclear. The germline CDR1 and CDR2 sequences are SGHRS and YFSETQ. The CDR3 contains 15 residues. Trimming pared 1 base from V and 0 bases from J, leaving 8 bases between. CDR3 nucleotide sequence: TGCGCCAGCAGCTTGCAGTCAAGCTCTGGAAACACCATATATTTT. Its translation is CASSLQSSSGNTIYF.

This clone was seen only once. The rearrangement joins TRBV2 to TRBJ2-3, with D uncertain. This CDR3 has 16 residues. Germline CDR1 and CDR2: SNHLY and FYNNEI. V was trimmed by 6 bases and J by 3 bases, leaving 19 bases between them. CDR3 in amino acids: CASSFRAPQLTDTQYF. The CDR3 DNA reads TGTGCCAGCAGCTTCAGAGCCCCACAGCTTACAGATACGCAGTATTTT.

The chain couples TRBV25-1 to TRBJ2-1, with TRBD1 matching 8 bases. CDR3 length equals 16 residues. Per germline, CDR1 MGHDK and CDR2 SYGVNS. Trimming at V came to 4 bases and at J to 0 bases, leaving 5 bases not matched to a gene. CDR3 loop: CASSVAGTGSYNEQFF. The DNA of the CDR3 is TGTGCCAGCAGTGTTGCTGGGACAGGCTCCTACAATGAGCAGTTCTTC.

The rearrangement uses TRBV5-8 and TRBJ2-7, with D maybe TRBD1 (6 bases). Per the germline V gene, CDR1 is SGHTS and CDR2 is YDEGEE. This CDR3 contains 14 residues. V shed 9 bases and J shed 1 base, with 17 bases lying between them. The CDR3 loop is CATEPGHLSYEQYF. For the CDR3, the DNA is TGTGCCACCGAACCGGGACATCTATCCTACGAGCAGTACTTC.

This clone occurred once. This CDR3 reads CAIRLTDNYGYTF. CDR3 DNA: TGTGCCATCAGGCTGACAGATAACTATGGCTACACCTTC. The rearrangement joins TRBV10-3 to TRBJ1-2; tentatively, D is TRBD1 (5 bases). The CDR3 runs to 13 residues. Trimming took 6 bases from V and 1 from J, leaving 9 bases between them. The germline CDR1 and CDR2 sequences are ENHRY and SYGVKD.

The V and J genes are TRBV7-9 and TRBJ1-5, with D tentatively TRBD1 (6 bases). The V and J ends lost 4 bases and 6 bases respectively, with 13 bases between them. Germline CDR1 reads SEHNR; CDR2 reads FQNEAQ (reference sequence). The CDR3 extends over 14 amino acids. The CDR3 nucleotides read TGTGCCAGCAGCTCAACAGGGCTTCTTCAGCCCCAGCATTTT. Translation: CASSSTGLLQPQHF.

The genes are TRBV27 and TRBJ2-7, with 8 bases fitting TRBD2. Germline V CDR1 and CDR2: MNHEY, SMNVEV (reference sequence). V shed 2 bases and J 4 bases; nucleotides not matched to a gene: 4. This CDR3 has 14 amino acids. The CDR3 DNA sequence: TGTGCCAGCAGTTTAGCTAGCGGGCCTTACGAGCAGTACTTC. Protein product: CASSLASGPYEQYF.

The chain uses TRBV4-1 and TRBJ1-1, with TRBD1 matching over 7 bases. This CDR3 has 16 amino acids. Germline trimming cut 0 bases from V and 3 bases from J; bases unmatched to any gene: 7. Germline assignment: CDR1 MGHRA and CDR2 YSYEKL. CDR3: CASSQEDRAFDTEAFF. The DNA for the CDR3 is TGCGCCAGCAGCCAAGAAGACAGGGCGTTCGACACTGAAGCTTTCTTT.